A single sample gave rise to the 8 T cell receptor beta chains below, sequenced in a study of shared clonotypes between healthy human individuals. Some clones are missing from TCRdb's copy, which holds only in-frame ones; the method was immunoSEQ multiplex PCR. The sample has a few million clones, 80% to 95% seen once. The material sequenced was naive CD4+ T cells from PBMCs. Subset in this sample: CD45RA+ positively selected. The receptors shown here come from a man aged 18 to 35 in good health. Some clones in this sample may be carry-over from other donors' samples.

Written as DNA, the CDR3 is TGTGCCAGCAGTTCCCGGGCGTCAGCTTTCTTT. This translates into CASSSRASAFF. The V gene is TRBV28, the J gene TRBJ1-1; D remains unclear. The length of the CDR3 is 11 residues. V was cut by 4 bases and J by 10 bases, with 10 bases left in between. CDR1 and CDR2 (germline): MDHEN, SYDVKM.

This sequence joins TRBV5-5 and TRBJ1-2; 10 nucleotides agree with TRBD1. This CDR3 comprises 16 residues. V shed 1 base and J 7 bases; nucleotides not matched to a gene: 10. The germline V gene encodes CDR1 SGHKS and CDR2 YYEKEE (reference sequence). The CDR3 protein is CASSLIPGGQGFGYTF. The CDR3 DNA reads TGTGCCAGCAGCTTGATCCCCGGGGGACAGGGGTTTGGCTACACCTTC.

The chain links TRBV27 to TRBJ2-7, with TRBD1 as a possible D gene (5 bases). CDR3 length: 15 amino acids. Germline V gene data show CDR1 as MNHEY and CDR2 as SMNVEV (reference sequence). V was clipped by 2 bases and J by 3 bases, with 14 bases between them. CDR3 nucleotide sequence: TGTGCCAGCAGTTTAGGGGCGGTTCCCTACTACGAGCAGTACTTC. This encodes CASSLGAVPYYEQYF.

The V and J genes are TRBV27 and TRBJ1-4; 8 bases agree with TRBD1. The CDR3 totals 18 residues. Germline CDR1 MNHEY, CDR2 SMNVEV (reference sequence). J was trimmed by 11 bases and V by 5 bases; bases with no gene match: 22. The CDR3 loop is CASSRERDRTPIAGKLFF. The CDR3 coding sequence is TGTGCCAGCAGTCGGGAGCGGGACAGGACTCCTATTGCTGGGAAACTGTTTTTT.

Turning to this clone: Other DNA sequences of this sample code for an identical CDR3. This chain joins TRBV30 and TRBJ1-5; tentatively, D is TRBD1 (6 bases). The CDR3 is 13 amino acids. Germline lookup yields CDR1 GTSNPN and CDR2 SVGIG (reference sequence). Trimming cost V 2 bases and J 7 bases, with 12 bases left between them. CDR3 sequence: CAWSPQGGQPQHF. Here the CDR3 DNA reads TGTGCCTGGAGTCCACAGGGTGGCCAGCCCCAGCATTTT.

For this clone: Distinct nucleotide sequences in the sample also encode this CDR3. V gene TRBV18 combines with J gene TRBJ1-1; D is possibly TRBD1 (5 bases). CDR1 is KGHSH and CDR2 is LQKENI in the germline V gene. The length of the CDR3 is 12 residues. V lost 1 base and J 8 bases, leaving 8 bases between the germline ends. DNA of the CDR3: TGTGCCAGCTCACCACAGGGGCCAGAAGCTTTCTTT. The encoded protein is CASSPQGPEAFF.

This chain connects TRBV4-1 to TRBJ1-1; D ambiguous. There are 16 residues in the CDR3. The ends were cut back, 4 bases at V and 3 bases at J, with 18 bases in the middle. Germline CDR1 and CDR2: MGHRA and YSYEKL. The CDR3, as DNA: TGCGCCAGCAGCCGCCCCGGTGTACCCGGGTACACTGAAGCTTTCTTT. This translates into CASSRPGVPGYTEAFF.

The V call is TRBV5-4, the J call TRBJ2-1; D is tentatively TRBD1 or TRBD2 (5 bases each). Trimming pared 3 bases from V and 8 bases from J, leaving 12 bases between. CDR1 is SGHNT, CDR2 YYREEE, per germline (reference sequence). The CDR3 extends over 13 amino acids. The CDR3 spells CASSSGRSDEQFF. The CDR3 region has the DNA TGTGCCAGCAGCTCGGGACGGTCCGATGAGCAGTTCTTC.